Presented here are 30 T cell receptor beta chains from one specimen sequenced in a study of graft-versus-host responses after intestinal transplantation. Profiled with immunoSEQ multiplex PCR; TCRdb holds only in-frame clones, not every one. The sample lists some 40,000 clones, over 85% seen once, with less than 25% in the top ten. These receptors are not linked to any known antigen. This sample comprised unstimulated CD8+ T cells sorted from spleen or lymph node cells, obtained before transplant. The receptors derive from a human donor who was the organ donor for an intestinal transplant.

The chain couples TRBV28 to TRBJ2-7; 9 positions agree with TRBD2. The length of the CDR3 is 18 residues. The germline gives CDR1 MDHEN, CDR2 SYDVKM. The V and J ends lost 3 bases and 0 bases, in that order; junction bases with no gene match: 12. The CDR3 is CASSLRGGQGPSSYEQYF. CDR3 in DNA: TGTGCCAGCAGTTTGCGGGGGGGGCAGGGGCCATCCTCCTACGAGCAGTACTTC.

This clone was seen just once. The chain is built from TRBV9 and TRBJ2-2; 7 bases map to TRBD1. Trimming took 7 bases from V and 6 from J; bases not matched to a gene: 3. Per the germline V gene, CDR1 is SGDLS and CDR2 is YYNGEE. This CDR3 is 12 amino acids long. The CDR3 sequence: CASRTGAGELFF. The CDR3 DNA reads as TGTGCCAGCCGTACAGGGGCCGGGGAGCTGTTTTTT.

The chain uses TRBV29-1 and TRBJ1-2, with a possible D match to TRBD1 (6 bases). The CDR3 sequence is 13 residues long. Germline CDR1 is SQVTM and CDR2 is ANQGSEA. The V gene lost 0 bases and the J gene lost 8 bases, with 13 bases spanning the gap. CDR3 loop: CSVEDRGARGYTF. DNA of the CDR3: TGCAGCGTTGAAGATCGGGGGGCCCGGGGCTACACCTTC.

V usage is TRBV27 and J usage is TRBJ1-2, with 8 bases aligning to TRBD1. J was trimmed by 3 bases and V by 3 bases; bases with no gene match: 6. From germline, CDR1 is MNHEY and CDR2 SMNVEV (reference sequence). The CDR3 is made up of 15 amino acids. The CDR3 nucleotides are TGTGCCAGCAGTTTTTCCCAGGGGGCCCACTATGGCTACACCTTC. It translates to CASSFSQGAHYGYTF.

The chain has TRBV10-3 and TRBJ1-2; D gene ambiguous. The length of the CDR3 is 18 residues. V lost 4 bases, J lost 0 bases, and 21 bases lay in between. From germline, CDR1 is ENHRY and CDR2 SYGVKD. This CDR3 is CAISVVRAEENSNYGYTF. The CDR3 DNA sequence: TGTGCCATCAGTGTAGTGAGGGCAGAAGAGAACTCTAACTATGGCTACACCTTC.

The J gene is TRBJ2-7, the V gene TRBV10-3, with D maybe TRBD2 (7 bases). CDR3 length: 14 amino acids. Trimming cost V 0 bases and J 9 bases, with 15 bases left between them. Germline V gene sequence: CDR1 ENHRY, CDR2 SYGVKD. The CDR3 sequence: CAISESGGAVPQYF. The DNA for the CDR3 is TGTGCCATCAGTGAGTCGGGGGGGGCGGTTCCGCAGTACTTC.

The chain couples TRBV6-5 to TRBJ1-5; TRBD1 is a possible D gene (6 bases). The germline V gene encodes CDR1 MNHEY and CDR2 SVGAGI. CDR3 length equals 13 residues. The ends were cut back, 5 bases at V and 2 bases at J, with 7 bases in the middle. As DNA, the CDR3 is TGTGCCAGCAGTCGACAGGGCAATCAGCCCCAGCATTTT. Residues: CASSRQGNQPQHF.

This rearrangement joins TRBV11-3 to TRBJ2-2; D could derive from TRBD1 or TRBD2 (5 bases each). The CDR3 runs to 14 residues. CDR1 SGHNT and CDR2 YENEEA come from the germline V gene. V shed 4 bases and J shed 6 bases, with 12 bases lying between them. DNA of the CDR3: TGTGCCAGCAGCTCGAGAGAGGGACCCGGGGAGCTGTTTTTT. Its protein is CASSSREGPGELFF.

The CDR3 DNA reads TGTGCCAGCAGCTTAGGGTTCTTCCGCCACACAGATACGCAGTATTTT. The encoded protein is CASSLGFFRHTDTQYF. The chain links TRBV7-2 to TRBJ2-3; D gene ambiguous. Germline V gene data show CDR1 as SGHTA and CDR2 as FQGNSA. Trimming left V 1 base short and J 2 bases short, with 13 bases between. The CDR3 is 16 amino acids.

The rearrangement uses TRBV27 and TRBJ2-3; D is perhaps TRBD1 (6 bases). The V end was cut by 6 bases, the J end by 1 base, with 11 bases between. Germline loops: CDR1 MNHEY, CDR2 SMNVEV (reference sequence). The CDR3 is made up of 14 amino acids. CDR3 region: CASSPDSRTDTQYF. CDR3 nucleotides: TGTGCCAGCAGCCCGGACAGCCGCACAGATACGCAGTATTTT.

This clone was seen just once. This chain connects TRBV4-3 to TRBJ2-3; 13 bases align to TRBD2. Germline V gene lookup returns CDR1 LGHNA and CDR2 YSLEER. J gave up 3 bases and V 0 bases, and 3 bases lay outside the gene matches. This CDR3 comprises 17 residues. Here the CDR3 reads CASSQDTGLAGTDTQYF. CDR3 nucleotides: TGCGCCAGCAGCCAAGATACGGGACTAGCGGGAACAGATACGCAGTATTTT.

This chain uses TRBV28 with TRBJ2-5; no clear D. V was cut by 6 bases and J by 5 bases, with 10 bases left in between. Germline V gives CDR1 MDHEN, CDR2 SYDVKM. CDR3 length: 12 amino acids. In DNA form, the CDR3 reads TGTGCCAGCAGCCAAGACTGGGAGACCCAGTACTTC. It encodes CASSQDWETQYF.

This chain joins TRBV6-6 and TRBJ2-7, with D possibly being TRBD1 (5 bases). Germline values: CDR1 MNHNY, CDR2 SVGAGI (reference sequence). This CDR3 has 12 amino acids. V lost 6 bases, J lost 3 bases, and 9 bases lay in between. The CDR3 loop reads CASSIGVYEQYF. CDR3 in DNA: TGTGCCAGCAGCATAGGGGTCTACGAGCAGTACTTC.

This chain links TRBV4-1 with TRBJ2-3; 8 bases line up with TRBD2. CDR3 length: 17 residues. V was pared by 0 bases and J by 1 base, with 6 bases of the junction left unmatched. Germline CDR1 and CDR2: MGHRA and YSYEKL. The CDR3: CASSQEGIAGRTDTQYF. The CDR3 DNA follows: TGCGCCAGCAGCCAAGAGGGAATAGCGGGACGCACAGATACGCAGTATTTT.

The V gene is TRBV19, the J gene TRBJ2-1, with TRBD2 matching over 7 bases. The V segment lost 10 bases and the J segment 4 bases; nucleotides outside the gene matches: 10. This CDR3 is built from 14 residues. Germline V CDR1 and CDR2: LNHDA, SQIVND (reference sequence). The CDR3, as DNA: TGTGCCACCGCACTAGCGTCTTCATACAATGAGCAGTTCTTC. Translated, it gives CATALASSYNEQFF.

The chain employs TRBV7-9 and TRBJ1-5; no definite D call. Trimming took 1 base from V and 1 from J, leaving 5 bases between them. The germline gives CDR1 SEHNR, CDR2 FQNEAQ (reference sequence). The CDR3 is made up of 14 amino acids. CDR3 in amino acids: CASSLEGSNQPQHF. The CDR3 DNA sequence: TGTGCCAGCAGCTTAGAGGGAAGCAATCAGCCCCAGCATTTT. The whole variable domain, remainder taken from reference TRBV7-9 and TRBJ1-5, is DTGVSQNPRHKITKRGQNVTFRCDPISEHNRLYWYRQTLGQGPEFLTYFQNEAQLEKSRLLSDRFSAERPKGSFSTLEIQRTEQGDSAMYLCASSLEGSNQPQHFGDGTRLSIL.

CDR3 nucleotides: TGTGCCAGCAGCGGACTAGCGGGAGCAGATACGCAGTATTTT. Translation gives CASSGLAGADTQYF. The rearrangement links TRBV9 to TRBJ2-3; 12 nucleotides line up with TRBD2. This CDR3 spans 14 amino acids. V trimming: 3 bases; J trimming: 4 bases; junction bases outside the gene matches: 0. Germline CDR1 reads SGDLS; CDR2 reads YYNGEE.

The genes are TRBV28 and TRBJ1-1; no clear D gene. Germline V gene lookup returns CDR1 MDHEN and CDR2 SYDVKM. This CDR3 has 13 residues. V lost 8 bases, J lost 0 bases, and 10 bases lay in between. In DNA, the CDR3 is TGTGCCAGCCGGGAGTTTATGAACACTGAAGCTTTCTTT. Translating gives CASREFMNTEAFF. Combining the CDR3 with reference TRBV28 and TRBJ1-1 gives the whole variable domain DVKVTQSSRYLVKRTGEKVFLECVQDMDHENMFWYRQDPGLGLRLIYFSYDVKMKEKGDIPEGYSVSREKKERFSLILESASTNQTSMYLCASREFMNTEAFFGQGTRLTVV.

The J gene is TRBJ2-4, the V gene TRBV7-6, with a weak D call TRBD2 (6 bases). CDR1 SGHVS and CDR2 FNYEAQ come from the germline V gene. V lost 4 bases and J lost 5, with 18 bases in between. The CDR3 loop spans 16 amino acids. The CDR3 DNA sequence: TGTGCCAGCAGCTCGAAGGGAGGAATGGAGCAAAACATTCAGTACTTC. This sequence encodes CASSSKGGMEQNIQYF.

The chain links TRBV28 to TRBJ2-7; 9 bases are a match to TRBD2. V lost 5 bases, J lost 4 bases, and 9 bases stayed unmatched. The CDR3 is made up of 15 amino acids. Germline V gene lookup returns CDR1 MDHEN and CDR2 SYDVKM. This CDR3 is CASSPVSGRSYEQYF. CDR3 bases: TGTGCCAGCAGTCCCGTGAGCGGGAGGTCGTACGAGCAGTACTTC. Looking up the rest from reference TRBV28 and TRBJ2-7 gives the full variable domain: DVKVTQSSRYLVKRTGEKVFLECVQDMDHENMFWYRQDPGLGLRLIYFSYDVKMKEKGDIPEGYSVSREKKERFSLILESASTNQTSMYLCASSPVSGRSYEQYFGPGTRLTVT.

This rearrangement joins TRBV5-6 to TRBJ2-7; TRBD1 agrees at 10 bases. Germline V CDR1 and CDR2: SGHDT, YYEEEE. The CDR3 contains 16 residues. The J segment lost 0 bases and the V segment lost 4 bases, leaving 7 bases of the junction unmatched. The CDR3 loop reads CASSPPGTGVSYEQYF. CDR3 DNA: TGTGCCAGCAGCCCCCCCGGGACAGGGGTCTCCTACGAGCAGTACTTC.

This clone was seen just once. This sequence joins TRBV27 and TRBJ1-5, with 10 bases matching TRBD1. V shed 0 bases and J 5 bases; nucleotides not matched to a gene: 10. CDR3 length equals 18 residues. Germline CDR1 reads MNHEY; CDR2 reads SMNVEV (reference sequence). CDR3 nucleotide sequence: TGTGCCAGCAGTTTATCGGCCCGGACAGGGGGGGGCTATCAGCCCCAGCATTTT. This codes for CASSLSARTGGGYQPQHF.

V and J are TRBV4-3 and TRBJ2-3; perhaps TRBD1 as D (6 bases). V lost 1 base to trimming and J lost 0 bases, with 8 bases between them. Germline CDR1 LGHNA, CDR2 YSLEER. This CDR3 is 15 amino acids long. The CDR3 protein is CASSQVDRSTDTQYF. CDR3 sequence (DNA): TGCGCCAGCAGCCAAGTAGACAGGAGCACAGATACGCAGTATTTT.

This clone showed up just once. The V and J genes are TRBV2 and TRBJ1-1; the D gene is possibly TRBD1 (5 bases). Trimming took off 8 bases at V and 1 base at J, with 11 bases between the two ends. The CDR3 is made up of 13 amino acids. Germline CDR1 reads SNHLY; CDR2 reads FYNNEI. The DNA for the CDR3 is TGTGCCAGCCCGGGACCGAAGAACACTGAAGCTTTCTTT. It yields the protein CASPGPKNTEAFF.

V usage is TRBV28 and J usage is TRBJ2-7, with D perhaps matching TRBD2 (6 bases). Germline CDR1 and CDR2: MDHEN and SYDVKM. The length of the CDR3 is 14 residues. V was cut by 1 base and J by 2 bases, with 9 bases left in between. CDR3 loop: CASSLLREPYEQYF. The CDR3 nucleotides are TGTGCCAGCAGTTTATTGCGGGAACCCTACGAGCAGTACTTC. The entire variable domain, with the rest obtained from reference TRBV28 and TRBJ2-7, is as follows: DVKVTQSSRYLVKRTGEKVFLECVQDMDHENMFWYRQDPGLGLRLIYFSYDVKMKEKGDIPEGYSVSREKKERFSLILESASTNQTSMYLCASSLLREPYEQYFGPGTRLTVT.

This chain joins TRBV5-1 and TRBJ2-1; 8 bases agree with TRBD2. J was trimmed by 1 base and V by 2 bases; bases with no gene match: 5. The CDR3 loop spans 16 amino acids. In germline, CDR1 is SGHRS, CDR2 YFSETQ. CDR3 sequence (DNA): TGCGCCAGCAGCTTCATTAGCGGGAAGTCCTACAATGAGCAGTTCTTC. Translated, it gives CASSFISGKSYNEQFF.

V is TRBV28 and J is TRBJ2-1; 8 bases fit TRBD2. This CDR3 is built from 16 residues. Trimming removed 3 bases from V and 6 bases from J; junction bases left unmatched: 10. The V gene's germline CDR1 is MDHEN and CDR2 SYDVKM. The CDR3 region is CASSFAAGDFRNEQFF. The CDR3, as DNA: TGTGCCAGCAGTTTCGCAGCGGGAGACTTTCGCAATGAGCAGTTCTTC.

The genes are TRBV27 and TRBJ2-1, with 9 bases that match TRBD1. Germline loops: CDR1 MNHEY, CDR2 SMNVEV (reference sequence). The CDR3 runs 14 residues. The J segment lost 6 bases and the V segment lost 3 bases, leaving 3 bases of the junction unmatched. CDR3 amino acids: CASSLATGGNEQFF. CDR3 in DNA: TGTGCCAGCAGTTTGGCGACAGGGGGCAATGAGCAGTTCTTC.

The CDR3 DNA follows: TGTGCCAGCAGTTTCTTTGGCAGCAATCAGCCCCAGCATTTT. This sequence encodes CASSFFGSNQPQHF. The rearrangement links TRBV28 to TRBJ1-5; no definite D call. Per the germline V gene, CDR1 is MDHEN and CDR2 is SYDVKM. CDR3 size: 14 residues. V was trimmed by 3 bases and J by 1 base, leaving 7 bases between them. The full variable domain, with the rest looked up from reference TRBV28 and TRBJ1-5, is DVKVTQSSRYLVKRTGEKVFLECVQDMDHENMFWYRQDPGLGLRLIYFSYDVKMKEKGDIPEGYSVSREKKERFSLILESASTNQTSMYLCASSFFGSNQPQHFGDGTRLSIL.

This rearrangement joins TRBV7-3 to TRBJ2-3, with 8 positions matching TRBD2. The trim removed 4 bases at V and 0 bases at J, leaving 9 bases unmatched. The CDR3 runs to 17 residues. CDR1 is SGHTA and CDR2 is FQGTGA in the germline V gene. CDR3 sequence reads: CASSSTPAGASTDTQYF. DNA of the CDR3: TGTGCCAGCAGCTCGACTCCAGCGGGAGCCAGCACAGATACGCAGTATTTT.